This T cell receptor beta chain is from a study of blood T cell repertoires in COVID-19. At the level of the study: Both acute and convalescent COVID-19 samples were obtained from the United States, Italy and Spain.

V lost 2 bases to trimming and J lost 5 bases, with 6 bases between them. CDR3 length: 12 residues. Germline V gene data show CDR1 as LGHDT and CDR2 as YNNKEL (reference sequence). In the original workflow: Reference gene primer amplification gave nucleated cell count estimates. The assay was immunoSEQ multiplex PCR, and TCRdb's table has in-frame clones only and misses some. That table supplies the V and J calls and clone size; D and trimming were determined from the DNA. The top ten hold 1.9% of the sample, which has approximately 280,000 clones, about nine tenths seen once. Sequencing was done on a sample of PBMCs or T cells enriched from blood (not recorded which). The chain has TRBV3-1 (or the pseudogene TRBV3-2) and TRBJ1-2, with D uncertain. The sequence was collected from a woman aged 55-70 years who had recovered from COVID-19. Here the CDR3 DNA reads TGTGCCAGCAGCCAATCCCAGTATGGCTACACCTTC. Residues: CASSQSQYGYTF.